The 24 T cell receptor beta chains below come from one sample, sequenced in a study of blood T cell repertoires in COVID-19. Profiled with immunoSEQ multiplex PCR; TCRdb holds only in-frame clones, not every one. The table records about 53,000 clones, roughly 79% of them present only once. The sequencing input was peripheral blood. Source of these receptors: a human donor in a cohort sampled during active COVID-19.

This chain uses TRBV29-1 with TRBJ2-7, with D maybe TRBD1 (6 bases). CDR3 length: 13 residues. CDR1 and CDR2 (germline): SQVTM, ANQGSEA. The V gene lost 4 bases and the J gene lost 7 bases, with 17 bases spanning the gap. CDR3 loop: CSVVRNIQGEQYF. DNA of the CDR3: TGCAGCGTTGTTCGTAACATCCAGGGGGAGCAGTACTTC.

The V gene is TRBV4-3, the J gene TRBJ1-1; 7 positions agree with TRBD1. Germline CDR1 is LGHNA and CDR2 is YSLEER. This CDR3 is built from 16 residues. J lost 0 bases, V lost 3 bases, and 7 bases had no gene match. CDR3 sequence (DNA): TGCGCCAGCAGCCAGACGGACAGGAGTATGAACACTGAAGCTTTCTTT. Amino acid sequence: CASSQTDRSMNTEAFF.

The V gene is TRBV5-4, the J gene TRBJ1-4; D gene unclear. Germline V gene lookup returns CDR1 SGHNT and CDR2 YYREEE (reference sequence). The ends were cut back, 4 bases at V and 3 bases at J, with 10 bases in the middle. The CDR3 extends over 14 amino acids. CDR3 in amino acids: CASSARGSNEKLFF. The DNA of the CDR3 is TGTGCCAGCAGCGCACGAGGCTCTAATGAAAAACTGTTTTTT.

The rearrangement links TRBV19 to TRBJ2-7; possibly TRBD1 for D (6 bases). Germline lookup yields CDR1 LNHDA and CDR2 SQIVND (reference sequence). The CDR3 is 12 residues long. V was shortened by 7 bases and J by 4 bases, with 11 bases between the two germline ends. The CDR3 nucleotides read TGTGCCAGTACCGGCAGGGGTTACGAGCAGTACTTC. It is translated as CASTGRGYEQYF.

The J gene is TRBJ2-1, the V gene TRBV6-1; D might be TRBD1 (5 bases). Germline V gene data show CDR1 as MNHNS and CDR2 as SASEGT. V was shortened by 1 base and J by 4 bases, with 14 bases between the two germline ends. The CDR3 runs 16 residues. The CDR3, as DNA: TGTGCCAGCAGTGAAGGGCCAGGGTGGGGTTACAATGAGCAGTTCTTC. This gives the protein CASSEGPGWGYNEQFF.

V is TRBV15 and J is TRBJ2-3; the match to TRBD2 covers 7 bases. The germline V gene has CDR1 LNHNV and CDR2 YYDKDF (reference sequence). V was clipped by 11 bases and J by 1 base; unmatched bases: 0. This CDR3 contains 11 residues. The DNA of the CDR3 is TGTGCCGCGGGGGGCACAGATACGCAGTATTTT. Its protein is CAAGGTDTQYF.

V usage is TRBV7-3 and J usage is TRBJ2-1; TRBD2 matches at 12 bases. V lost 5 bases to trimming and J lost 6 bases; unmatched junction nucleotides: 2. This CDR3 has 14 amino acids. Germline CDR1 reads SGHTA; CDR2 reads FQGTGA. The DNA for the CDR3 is TGTGCCAGCAGCCAACTAGCGGGAGGCAATGAGCAGTTCTTC. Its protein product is CASSQLAGGNEQFF.

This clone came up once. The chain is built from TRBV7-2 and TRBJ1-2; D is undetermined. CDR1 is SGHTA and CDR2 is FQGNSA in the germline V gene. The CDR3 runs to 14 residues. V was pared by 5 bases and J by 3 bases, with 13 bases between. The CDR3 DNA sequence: TGTGCCAGCAGCCCCGAGGTATCCCACTATGGCTACACCTTC. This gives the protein CASSPEVSHYGYTF.

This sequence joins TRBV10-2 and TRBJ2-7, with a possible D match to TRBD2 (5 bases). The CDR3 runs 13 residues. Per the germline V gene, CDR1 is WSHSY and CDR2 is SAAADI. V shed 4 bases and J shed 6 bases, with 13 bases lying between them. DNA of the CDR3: TGCGCCAGCAGTGGAGGGTTAGGTTCCGAGCAGTACTTC. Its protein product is CASSGGLGSEQYF.

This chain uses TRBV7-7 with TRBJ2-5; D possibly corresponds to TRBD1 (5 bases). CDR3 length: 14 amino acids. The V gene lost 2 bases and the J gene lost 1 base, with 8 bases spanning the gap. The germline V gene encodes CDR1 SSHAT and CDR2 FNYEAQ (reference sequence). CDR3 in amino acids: CASSLTGFQETQYF. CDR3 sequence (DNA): TGTGCCAGCAGCTTAACAGGATTCCAAGAGACCCAGTACTTC.

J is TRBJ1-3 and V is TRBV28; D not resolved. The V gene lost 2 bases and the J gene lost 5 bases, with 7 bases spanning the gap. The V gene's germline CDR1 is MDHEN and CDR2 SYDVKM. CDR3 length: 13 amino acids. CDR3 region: CASSLPGRNTIYF. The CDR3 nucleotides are TGTGCCAGCAGTTTACCGGGGAGAAACACCATATATTTT.

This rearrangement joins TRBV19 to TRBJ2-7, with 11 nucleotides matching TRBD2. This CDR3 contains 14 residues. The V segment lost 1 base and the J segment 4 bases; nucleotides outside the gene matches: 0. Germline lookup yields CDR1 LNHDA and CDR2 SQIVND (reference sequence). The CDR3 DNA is TGTGCCAGTAGTATAGGACTAGCGGGATACGAGCAGTACTTC. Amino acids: CASSIGLAGYEQYF.

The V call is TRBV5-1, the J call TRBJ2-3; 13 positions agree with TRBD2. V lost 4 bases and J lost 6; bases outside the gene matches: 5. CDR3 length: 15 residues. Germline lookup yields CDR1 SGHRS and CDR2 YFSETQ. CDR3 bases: TGCGCCAGCAGCGGTGGACTAGCGGGAGAGGATACGCAGTATTTT. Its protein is CASSGGLAGEDTQYF.

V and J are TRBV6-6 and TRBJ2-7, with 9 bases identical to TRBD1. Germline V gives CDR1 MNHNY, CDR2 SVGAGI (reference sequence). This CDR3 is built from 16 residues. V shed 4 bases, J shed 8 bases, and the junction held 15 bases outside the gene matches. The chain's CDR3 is CASSFPPDQQGAKQYF. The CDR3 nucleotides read TGTGCCAGCAGTTTCCCGCCCGACCAACAGGGGGCAAAGCAGTACTTC.

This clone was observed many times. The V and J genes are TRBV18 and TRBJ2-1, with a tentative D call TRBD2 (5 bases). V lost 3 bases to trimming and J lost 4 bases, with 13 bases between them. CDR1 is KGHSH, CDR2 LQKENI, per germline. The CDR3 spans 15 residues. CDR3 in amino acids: CASSPGVLNYNEQFF. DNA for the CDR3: TGTGCCAGCTCACCCGGGGTCCTGAATTACAATGAGCAGTTCTTC. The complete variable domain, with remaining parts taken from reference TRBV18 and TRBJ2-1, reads NAGVMQNPRHLVRRRGQEARLRCSPMKGHSHVYWYRQLPEEGLKFMVYLQKENIIDESGMPKERFSAEFPKEGPSILRIQQVVRGDSAAYFCASSPGVLNYNEQFFGPGTRLTVL.

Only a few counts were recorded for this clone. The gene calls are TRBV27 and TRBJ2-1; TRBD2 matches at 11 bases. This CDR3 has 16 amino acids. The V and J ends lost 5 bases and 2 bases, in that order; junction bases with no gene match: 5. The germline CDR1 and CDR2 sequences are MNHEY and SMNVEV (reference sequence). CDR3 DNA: TGTGCCAGCAGTCCCGGGACTAGCGGACCCTACAATGAGCAGTTCTTC. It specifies CASSPGTSGPYNEQFF.

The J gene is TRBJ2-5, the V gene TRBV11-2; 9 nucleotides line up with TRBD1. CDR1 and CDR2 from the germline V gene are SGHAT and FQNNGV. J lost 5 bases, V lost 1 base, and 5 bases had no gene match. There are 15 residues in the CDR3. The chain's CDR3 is CASSLGDREGETQYF. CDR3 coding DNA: TGTGCCAGCAGCTTAGGGGACAGGGAGGGGGAGACCCAGTACTTC.

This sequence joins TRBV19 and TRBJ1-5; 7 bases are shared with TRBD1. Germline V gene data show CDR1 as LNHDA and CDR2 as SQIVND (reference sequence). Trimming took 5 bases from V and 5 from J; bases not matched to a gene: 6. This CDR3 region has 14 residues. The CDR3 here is CASSPGQLYQPQHF. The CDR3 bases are TGTGCCAGTAGTCCGGGACAGCTTTATCAGCCCCAGCATTTT.

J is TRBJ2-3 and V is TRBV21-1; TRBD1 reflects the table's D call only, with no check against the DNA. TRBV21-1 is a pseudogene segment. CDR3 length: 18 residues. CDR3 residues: CASSKEGLRGQHTDTQYF. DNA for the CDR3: TGTGCCAGCAGCAAAGAAGGGTTAAGAGGACAACACACAGATACGCAGTATTTT.

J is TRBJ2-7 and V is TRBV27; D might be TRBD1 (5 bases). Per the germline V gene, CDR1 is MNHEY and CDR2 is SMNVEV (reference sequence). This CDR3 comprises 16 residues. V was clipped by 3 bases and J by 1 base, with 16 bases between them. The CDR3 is CASSFGDPDSSYEQYF. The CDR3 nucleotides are TGTGCCAGCAGTTTTGGTGATCCCGACAGTTCCTACGAGCAGTACTTC.

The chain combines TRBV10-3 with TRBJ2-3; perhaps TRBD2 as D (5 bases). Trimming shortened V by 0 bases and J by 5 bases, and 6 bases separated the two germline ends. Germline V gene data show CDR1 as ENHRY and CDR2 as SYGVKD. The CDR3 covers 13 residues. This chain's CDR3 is CAISESGVDTQYF. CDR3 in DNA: TGTGCCATCAGTGAGTCGGGAGTAGATACGCAGTATTTT.

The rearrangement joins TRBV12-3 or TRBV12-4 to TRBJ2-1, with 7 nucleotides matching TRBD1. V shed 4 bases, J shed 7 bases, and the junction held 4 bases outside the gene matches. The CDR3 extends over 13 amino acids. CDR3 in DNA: TGTGCCAGCAGTTCGACAGGGACGAATGAGCAGTTCTTC. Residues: CASSSTGTNEQFF.

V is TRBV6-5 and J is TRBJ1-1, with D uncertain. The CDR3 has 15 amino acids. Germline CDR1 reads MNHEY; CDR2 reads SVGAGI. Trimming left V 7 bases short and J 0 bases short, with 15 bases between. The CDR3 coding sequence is TGTGCCAGCACATCGAACCAGGTTTTGAACACTGAAGCTTTCTTT. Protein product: CASTSNQVLNTEAFF.

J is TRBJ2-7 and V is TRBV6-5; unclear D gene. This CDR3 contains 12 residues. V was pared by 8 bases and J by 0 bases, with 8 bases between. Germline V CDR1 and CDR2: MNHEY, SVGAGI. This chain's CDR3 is CASRGDSYEQYF. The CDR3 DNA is TGTGCCAGCCGAGGAGACTCCTACGAGCAGTACTTC.